This T cell receptor (beta chain) was profiled in a study of T cell responses to AZD1222 COVID-19 vaccine (dated by TCRdb to the early 2020s). Some background on the complete study: AZD1222 recipients given second doses at about 4 weeks or at about 12 weeks were pooled, since spike-specific TCR depth and breadth were not found to differ between the two schedules. A total of just over 230 trial participants underwent TCR sequencing, of whom approximately 200 had received two doses of AZD1222 and some 25 had received two doses of the MenACWY control vaccine. Trial participants were enrolled into age subgroups of 18-55, 56-69 and 70-plus years, which contained 148, 28 and 57 TCR-sequenced participants, respectively.

The germline V gene encodes CDR1 LGHDT and CDR2 YNNKEL (reference sequence). At the junction V is shortened by 0 bases and J by 7 bases, with 18 bases in between. Spanning cysteine to phenylalanine, the CDR3 consists of 16 amino acids. The entry retains the CDR3 DNA only, 48 bases that are in frame from base 1. The label giving this sample's time point can be read as: baseline before first vaccination. The vaccinee samples were drawn from two UK trials, COV001 and COV002, one of which was a single-blind randomized controlled phase 2/3 trial testing AZD1222 (ChAdOx1 nCoV-19) in healthy adults. For TCRbeta chain sequencing, PBMC samples from trial participants were taken at day 0 and at day 28 after the second dose. Comments on this clone: No antigen is known for it. No base-level quality is on record; no much larger clone is a single base apart.

General study outcomes and caveats: Reportedly, almost half of the unique spike-specific TCRs recognized epitopes lying outside the regions that are mutated in the B.1.351 and B.1.1.7 variants. After two AZD1222 doses, both the breadth and the depth of spike-specific TCRs were significantly higher than at day 0 and than in MenACWY recipients. Vaccine-associated CD4 TCRs spanned the whole spike protein, with dominant responses in regions 160-218 and 743-854. Conclusions about previously exposed vaccinees were limited because only a handful of AZD1222 recipients were SARS-CoV-2 seropositive at baseline. In the small 56-69-year group, the increase in depth fell short of significance, most likely because of low power. Participants were mostly white British and included more females than males, and it was suggested by the authors that clonal diversity may have been underestimated. Because no day 14 peak-response samples were available, repertoires were characterized only after the peak T cell response.

The CDR3 regions of human TCRbeta chains were analyzed by immunosequencing. As for how the authors treated the data: TCRs in the repertoires were matched against a reference library of SARS-CoV-2-specific TCRs that had been generated with the MIRA antigen-specificity platform. Breadth meant the fraction of unique TCRs that were SARS-CoV-2-associated, whereas depth meant the fraction of total T cells that were SARS-CoV-2-associated. Using the MIRA data, each spike-specific TCR was mapped to the spike region that the TCR reacts to and placed in a CD4 or CD8 class. Log10-transformed breadth and depth values were compared by one-way ANOVA with Sidak's multiple comparisons tests. In its TCRdb copy, this immuneACCESS table keeps in-frame sequences only and misses some clones. Where compared with another copy, unresolved V genes explain less than half of these, and the others have no known cause. V and J calls and clone size come straight from that table; D and trimming were deduced from the DNA. Counted in this sample were 54,000 or so clones; around 89% of them appeared once. Of the sample, 2% falls within the top ten clones.

The chain is made from TRBV3-1 (or the pseudogene TRBV3-2) and TRBJ1-1; TRBD1 could be the D gene, as 6 bases match. Specimen: peripheral blood, collected on day 0 of AZD1222 vaccination. The sequence derives from an adult in good health. DNA sequence: TGTGCCAGCAGCCAAGATCCCGTTGGGGGGCAGGGTGAAGCTTTCTTT. It translates as CASSQDPVGGQGEAFF.